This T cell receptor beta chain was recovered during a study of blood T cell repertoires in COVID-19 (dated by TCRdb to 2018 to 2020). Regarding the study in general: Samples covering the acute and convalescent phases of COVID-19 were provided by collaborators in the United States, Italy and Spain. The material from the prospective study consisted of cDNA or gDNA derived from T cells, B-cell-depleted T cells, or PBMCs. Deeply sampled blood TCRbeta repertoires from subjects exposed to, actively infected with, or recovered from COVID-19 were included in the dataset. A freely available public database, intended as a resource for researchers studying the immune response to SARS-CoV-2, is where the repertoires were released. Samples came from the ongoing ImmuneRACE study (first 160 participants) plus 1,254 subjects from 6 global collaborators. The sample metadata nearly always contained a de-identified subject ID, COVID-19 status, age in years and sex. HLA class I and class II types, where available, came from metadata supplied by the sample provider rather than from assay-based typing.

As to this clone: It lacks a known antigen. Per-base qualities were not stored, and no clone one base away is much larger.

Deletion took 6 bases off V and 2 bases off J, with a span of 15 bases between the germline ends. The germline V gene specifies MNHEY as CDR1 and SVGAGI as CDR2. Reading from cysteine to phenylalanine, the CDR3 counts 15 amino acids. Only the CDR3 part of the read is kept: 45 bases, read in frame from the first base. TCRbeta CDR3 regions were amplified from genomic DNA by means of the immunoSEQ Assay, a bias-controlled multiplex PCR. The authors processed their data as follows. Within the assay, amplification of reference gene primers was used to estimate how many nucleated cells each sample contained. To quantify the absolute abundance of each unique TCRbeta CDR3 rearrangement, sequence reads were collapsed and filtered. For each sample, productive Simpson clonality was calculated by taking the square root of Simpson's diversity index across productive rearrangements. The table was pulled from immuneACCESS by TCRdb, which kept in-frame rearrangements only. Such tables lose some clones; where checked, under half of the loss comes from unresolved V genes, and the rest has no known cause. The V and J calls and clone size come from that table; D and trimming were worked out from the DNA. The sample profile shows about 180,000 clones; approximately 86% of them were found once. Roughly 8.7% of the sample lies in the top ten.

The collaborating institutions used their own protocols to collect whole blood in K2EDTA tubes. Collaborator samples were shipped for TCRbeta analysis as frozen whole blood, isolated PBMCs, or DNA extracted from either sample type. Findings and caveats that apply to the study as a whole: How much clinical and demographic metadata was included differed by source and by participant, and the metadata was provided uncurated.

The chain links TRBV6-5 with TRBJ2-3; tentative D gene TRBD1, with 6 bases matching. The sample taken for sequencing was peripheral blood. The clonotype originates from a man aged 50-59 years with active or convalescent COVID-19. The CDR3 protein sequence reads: CASRTTGDLTDTQYF. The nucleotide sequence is TGTGCCAGCAGGACGACAGGCGATCTCACAGATACGCAGTATTTT.